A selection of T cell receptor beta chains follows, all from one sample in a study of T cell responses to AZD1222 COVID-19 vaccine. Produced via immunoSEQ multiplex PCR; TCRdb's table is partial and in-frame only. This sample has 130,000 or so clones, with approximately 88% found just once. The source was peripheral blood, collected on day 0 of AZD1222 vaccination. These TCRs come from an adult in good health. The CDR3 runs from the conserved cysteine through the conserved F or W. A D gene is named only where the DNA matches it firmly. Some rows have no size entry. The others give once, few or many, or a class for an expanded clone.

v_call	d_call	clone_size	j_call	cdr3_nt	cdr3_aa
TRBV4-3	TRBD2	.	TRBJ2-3	TGCGCCAGCAGCTCCCTAGCGGGGGGCGACACAGATACGCAGTATTTT	CASSSLAGGDTDTQYF
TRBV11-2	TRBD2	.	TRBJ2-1	TGTGCCAGCAGCCCGGCCGGGACTAGCGGCTACAATGAGCAGTTCTTC	CASSPAGTSGYNEQFF
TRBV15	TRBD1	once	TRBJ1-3	TGTGCCACCAGCAGTGAACGACAGGGCCTCTCTGGAAACACCATATATTTT	CATSSERQGLSGNTIYF
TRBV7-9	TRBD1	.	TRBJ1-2	TGTGCCAGCAGCTTAGCGGGGGACAGGCTGTTC	CASSLAGDRLF
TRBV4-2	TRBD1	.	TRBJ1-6	TGTGCCAGCAGCCTCACCGGGACAGGGGATTCACCCCTCCACTTT	CASSLTGTGDSPLHF
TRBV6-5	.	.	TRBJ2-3	TGTGCCAGCAGTTTCGGACCCGACGATACGCAGTATTTT	CASSFGPDDTQYF
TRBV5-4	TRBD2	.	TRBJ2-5	TGTGCCAGCAGCCTACCCAGGGGCGGGGGGGAGACCCAGTACTTC	CASSLPRGGGETQYF
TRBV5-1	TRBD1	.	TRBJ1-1	TGCGCCAGCAGCCGACAGGGAAGTGAGAACACTGAAGCTTTCTTT	CASSRQGSENTEAFF
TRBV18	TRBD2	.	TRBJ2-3	TGTGCCAGCTCACCACTCGGAGCTAGCGGGGGGCCGACGTCAGATACGCAGTATTTT	CASSPLGASGGPTSDTQYF
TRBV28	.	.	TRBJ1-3	TGTGCCAGCAGCTCCCATGGATCCGACTCTGGAAACACCATATATTTT	CASSSHGSDSGNTIYF
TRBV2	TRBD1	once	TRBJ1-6	TGTGCCAGCAGTGGACAGGGGGTTGAGGCCCTCCACTTT	CASSGQGVEALHF
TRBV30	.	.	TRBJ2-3	TGTGCCTGGAGCCAGGCCGGGGCGGGATCAGATACGCAGTATTTT	CAWSQAGAGSDTQYF
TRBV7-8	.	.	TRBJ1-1	TGTGCCAGCAGCCCTAGACAGATAATTGAAGCTTTCTTT	CASSPRQIIEAFF
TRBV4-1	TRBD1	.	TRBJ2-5	TGCGCCAGCAAAGTGACAGGGGTCGTTCAAGAGACCCAGTACTTC	CASKVTGVVQETQYF
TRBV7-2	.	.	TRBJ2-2	TGTGCCAGCAGCCCTAGGGCCCGGGGCCCGAACACCGGGGAGCTGTTTTTT	CASSPRARGPNTGELFF
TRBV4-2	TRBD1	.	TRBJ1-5	TGTGCCAGCAGCCAAGGGTACGCAGGGGGGCCCCAGCATTTT	CASSQGYAGGPQHF
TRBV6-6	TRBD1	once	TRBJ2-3	TGTGCCAGCAGTTCACTGACAGGGAACACAGATACGCAGTATTTT	CASSSLTGNTDTQYF
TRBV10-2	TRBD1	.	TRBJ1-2	TGCGCCAGCAGTGATCGGGACAGGGGGAACTATGGCTACACCTTC	CASSDRDRGNYGYTF
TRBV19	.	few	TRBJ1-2	TGTGCCAGTAGTATCAGGATTAACTATGGCTACACCTTC	CASSIRINYGYTF
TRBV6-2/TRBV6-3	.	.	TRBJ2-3	TGTGCCAGCAGTTACCCCCTGCGGGATACGCAGTATTTT	CASSYPLRDTQYF
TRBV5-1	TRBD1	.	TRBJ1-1	TGCGCCAGCAGCTTGGGTGACAGGGGGCTGGAGGCTTTCTTT	CASSLGDRGLEAFF
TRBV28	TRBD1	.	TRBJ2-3	TGTGCCAGCAGTTTACACACCGGGACAGGGTGGACCTCTAGCACAGATACGCAGTATTTT	CASSLHTGTGWTSSTDTQYF
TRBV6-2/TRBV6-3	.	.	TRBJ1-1	TGTGCCAGCAGCTCGGACCCGTACACTGAAGCTTTCTTT	CASSSDPYTEAFF
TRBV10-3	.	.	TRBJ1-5	TGTGCCATCAGTGTAACAGGGTACAATCAGCCCCAGCATTTT	CAISVTGYNQPQHF
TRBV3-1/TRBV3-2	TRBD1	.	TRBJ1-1	TGTGCCAGCCTCCTGACAGGGTATGATAGCACTGAAGCTTTCTTT	CASLLTGYDSTEAFF
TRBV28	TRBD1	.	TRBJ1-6	TGTGCCAGCAGTGGAACGGACAGGGGTGGCTATAATTCACCCCTCCACTTT	CASSGTDRGGYNSPLHF
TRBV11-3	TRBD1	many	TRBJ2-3	TGTGCCAGCAGTCAGGGGGTCGGAGATACGCAGTATTTT	CASSQGVGDTQYF
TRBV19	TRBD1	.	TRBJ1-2	TGTGCCAGTAGTTCCCGGACAGGGGGCAGTGGCTACACCTTC	CASSSRTGGSGYTF
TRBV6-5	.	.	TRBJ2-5	TGTGCCAGCAGTCGGAGAGGGGAGGGGGGCGAGACCCAGTACTTC	CASSRRGEGGETQYF
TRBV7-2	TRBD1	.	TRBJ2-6	TGTGCCAGCAGCTTAGAGACAGGGGGGACCCTCTCTGGGGCCAACGTCCTGACTTTC	CASSLETGGTLSGANVLTF
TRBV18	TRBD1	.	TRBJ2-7	TGTGCCAGCTCACGGGGACAGGGGGCGGAGGAGCAGTACTTC	CASSRGQGAEEQYF
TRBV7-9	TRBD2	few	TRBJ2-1	TGTGCCAGCAGCCCCGAACGACTAGCGGGAGGCCACCACAATGAGCAGTTCTTC	CASSPERLAGGHHNEQFF
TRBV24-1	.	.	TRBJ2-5	TGTGCCACCAGTGATTTCGCAGAGACCCAGTACTTC	CATSDFAETQYF
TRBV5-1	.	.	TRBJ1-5	TGCGCCAGCAGCCAAGACGGTTATAGCAATCAGCCCCAGCATTTT	CASSQDGYSNQPQHF
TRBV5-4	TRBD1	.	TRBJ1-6	TGTGCCAGCAGTGTAGGACAGGGCGGCGCACCCCTCCACTTT	CASSVGQGGAPLHF
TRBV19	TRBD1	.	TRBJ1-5	TGTGCCAGCAAGACAGGGGCTCAGCCCCAGCATTTT	CASKTGAQPQHF
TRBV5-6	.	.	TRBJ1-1	TGTGCCAGCAGCAGGGTGGGGGGCATGAACACTGAAGCTTTCTTT	CASSRVGGMNTEAFF
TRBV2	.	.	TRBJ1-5	TGTGCCAGCAGTCCTAACGATCAGCCCCAGCATTTT	CASSPNDQPQHF
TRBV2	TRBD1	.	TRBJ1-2	TGTGCCAGCAGTGAGACAGGGGCGCTCTATGGCTACACCTTC	CASSETGALYGYTF
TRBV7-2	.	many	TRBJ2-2	TGTGCCAGCAGCTTCGGGGGCACCGGGGAGCTGTTTTTT	CASSFGGTGELFF
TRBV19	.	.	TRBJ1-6	TGTGCCAGTAGTATAGGAGGATTTGTCAATTCACCCCTCCACTTT	CASSIGGFVNSPLHF
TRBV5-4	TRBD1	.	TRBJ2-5	TGTGCCAGCAGCCAACAGGGGGCGGAGACCCAGTACTTC	CASSQQGAETQYF
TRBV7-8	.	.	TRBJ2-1	TGTGCCAGCAGCCCCACTAGGAGAGACAATGAGCAGTTCTTC	CASSPTRRDNEQFF
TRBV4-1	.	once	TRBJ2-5	TGCGCCAGCAGCCAAGTCGAGGGTAGGGAAGAGACCCAGTACTTC	CASSQVEGREETQYF
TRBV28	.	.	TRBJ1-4	TGTGCCAGCAGCCCTTGGGGTTCAGCTAATGAAAAACTGTTTTTT	CASSPWGSANEKLFF
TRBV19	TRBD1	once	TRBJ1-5	TGTGCCAGTAGTACCGGGACAGGGGTGTCGGGAGTTCAGCCCCAGCATTTT	CASSTGTGVSGVQPQHF
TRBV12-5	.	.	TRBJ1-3	TGTGCTAGTGACCTGGGGGGATCTGGAAACACCATATATTTT	CASDLGGSGNTIYF